This T cell receptor beta chain emerged from a study of response to subunit inactivated influenza vaccine. General study findings and limits: Each seasonal influenza vaccination recruits few new T cells, the authors suggested.

This clonotype was seen ten or more times. The antigen is not known. The CDR3 loop spans 14 amino acids. Trimming took off 3 bases at V and 0 bases at J, with 9 bases between the two ends. CDR1 is DFQATT, CDR2 SNEGSKA, per germline (reference sequence). Via MiXCR, TCRdb re-called the RT-PCR reads, giving one row per CDR3 protein. The sample has about 780,000 distinct CDR3 sequences, less than 20% seen once. The chain combines TRBV20-1 with TRBJ1-3; TRBD1 might be the D (6 bases). This receptor was obtained from a man aged 50-60 years who received an inactivated influenza vaccine. Material: PBMCs from blood, obtained more than 4 days after vaccination. CDR3 nucleotide sequence: TGCAGTGCTAGCGGGGACAACTCTGGAAACACCATATATTTT. Translated, it gives CSASGDNSGNTIYF.